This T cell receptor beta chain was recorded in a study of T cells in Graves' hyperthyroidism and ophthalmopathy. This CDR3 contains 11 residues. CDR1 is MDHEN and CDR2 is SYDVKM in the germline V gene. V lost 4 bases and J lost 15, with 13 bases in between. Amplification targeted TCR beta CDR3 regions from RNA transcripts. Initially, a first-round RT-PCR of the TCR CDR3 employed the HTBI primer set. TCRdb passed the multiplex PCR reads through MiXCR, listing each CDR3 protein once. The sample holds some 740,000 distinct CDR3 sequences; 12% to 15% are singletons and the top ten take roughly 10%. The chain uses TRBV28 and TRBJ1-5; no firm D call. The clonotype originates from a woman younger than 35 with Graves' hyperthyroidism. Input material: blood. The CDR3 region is CASSSAETTHF. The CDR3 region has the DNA TGTGCCAGCAGTTCGGCCGAAACCACGCATTTT. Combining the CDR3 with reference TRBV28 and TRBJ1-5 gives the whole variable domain DVKVTQSSRYLVKRTGEKVFLECVQDMDHENMFWYRQDPGLGLRLIYFSYDVKMKEKGDIPEGYSVSREKKERFSLILESASTNQTSMYLCASSSAETTHFGDGTRLSIL.